What follows is one T cell receptor (beta chain) and its context. The data originate from a study of blood T cell repertoires in COVID-19. Study as a whole: Sites across the United States, Italy and Spain contributed samples from acute and convalescent COVID-19. PBMCs, B-cell-depleted T cells, or T cells were the source of the cDNA or gDNA that made up the material.

Repertoires were generated with immunoSEQ multiplex PCR, while TCRdb's copy carries only in-frame clones and drops some. The sample carries 60,000 to 90,000 clones, about 88% recorded once. V was pared by 3 bases and J by 6 bases, with 11 bases between. The CDR3 runs 13 residues. From germline, CDR1 is DFQATT and CDR2 SNEGSKA (reference sequence). Sequencing was done on a sample of peripheral blood. The receptor comes from a human donor in a cohort sampled during active COVID-19. The V call is TRBV20-1, the J call TRBJ1-4; D is perhaps TRBD1 (5 bases). The CDR3 region is CSASPRRDEKLFF. The CDR3, as DNA: TGCAGTGCTAGTCCGCGCAGGGATGAAAAACTGTTTTTT.